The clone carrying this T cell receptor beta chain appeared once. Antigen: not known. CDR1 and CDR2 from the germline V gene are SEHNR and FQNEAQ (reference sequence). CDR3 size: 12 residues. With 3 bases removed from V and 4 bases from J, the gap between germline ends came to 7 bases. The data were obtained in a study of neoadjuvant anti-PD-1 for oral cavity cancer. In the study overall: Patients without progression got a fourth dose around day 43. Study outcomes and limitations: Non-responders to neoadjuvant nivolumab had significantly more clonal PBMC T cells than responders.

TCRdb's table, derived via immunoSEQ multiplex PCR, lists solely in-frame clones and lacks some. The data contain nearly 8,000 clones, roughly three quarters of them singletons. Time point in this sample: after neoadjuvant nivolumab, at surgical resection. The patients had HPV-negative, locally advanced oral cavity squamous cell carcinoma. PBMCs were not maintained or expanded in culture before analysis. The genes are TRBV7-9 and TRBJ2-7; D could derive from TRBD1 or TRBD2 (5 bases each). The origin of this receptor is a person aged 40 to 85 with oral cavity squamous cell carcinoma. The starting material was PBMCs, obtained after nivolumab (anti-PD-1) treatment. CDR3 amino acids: CASSLGVYEQYF. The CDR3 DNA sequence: TGTGCCAGCAGCTTGGGGGTTTACGAGCAGTACTTC.